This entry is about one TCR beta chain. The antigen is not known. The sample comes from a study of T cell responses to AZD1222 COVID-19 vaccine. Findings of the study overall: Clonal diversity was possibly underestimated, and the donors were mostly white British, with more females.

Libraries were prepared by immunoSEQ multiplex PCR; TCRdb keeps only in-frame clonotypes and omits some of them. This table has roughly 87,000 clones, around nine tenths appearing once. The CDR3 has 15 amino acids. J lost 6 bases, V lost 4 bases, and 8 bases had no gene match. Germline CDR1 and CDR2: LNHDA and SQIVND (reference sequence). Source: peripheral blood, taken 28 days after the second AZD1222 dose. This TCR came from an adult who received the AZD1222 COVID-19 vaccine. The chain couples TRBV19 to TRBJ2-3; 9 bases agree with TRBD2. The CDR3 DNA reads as TGTGCCAGTAGTAGGGCTAGCGGGACATCTGATACGCAGTATTTT. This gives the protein CASSRASGTSDTQYF.